The present T cell receptor (beta chain) was sequenced within a study of cytomegalovirus exposure and HLA in healthy donors. Study-wide background: A subsequent analysis stated that the 120 or so validation repertoires were run on the same platform as the approximately 610 first-cohort repertoires.

Assay used: immunoSEQ multiplex PCR; TCRdb lists only in-frame clones, some missing. The sample has about 220,000 clones; 80% to 90% are singletons. General study points: It was reported that the classifier diagnosed cytomegalovirus status with high specificity and sensitivity in both the original and validation cohorts. The study put 150 to 200 TCR beta chains on its list as cytomegalovirus-associated. A subsequent analysis found that TCR clusters from the first cohort also tended to co-occur in the approximately 110 validation repertoires, with about 94% of cluster scores above 0.

Germline V gene sequence: CDR1 WNHNN, CDR2 SYGVQD (reference sequence). CDR3 size: 14 residues. V was pared by 5 bases and J by 3 bases, with 4 bases of the junction left unmatched. As concerns this clone: What it binds is unknown.

The sequence was obtained from a man aged 18 to 29 in good health and CMV-seronegative. Material for sequencing was PBMCs. The chain couples TRBV10-1 to TRBJ2-1; 7 bases line up with TRBD2. The CDR3: CASSSSGNYNEQFF. In DNA form, the CDR3 reads TGCGCCAGCAGTTCTAGCGGTAACTACAATGAGCAGTTCTTC.